These T cell receptor beta chains were read from a single sample in a study of identical twins. TCRdb re-derived calls from the 5' RACE reads in MiXCR, one entry per CDR3 protein. The sample records approximately 470,000 distinct CDR3 sequences, 12% to 15% being singletons. The sample was also reused in another study, on yellow fever vaccine responses in identical twins.

The sample was CD4+ T cells sorted from blood. The origin of the receptors is a young woman in good health. Both conserved end residues are part of each CDR3. The D gene is left open where the match is weak. Clone sizes are given selectively: once, few, many, or a class where the clone is expanded.

DNA	CDR3	size	D	V	J
TGTGCCAGCAGGCCATCCGGGACTGTCTACAATGAGCAGTTCTTC	CASRPSGTVYNEQFF	few	.	TRBV12-3/TRBV12-4	TRBJ2-1
TGTGCCAGCAGCTTAGGTAGCGGGGGGAACTACAATGAGCAGTTCTTC	CASSLGSGGNYNEQFF	few	TRBD2	TRBV7-2	TRBJ2-1
TGTGCCAGCAGCTTAGGAGGGCACAGGGATGTCACCGGGGAGCTGTTTTTT	CASSLGGHRDVTGELFF	many	.	TRBV7-2	TRBJ2-2
TGTGCCAGCAGCCCGGACAGGGTAAAAGGTGAGCAGTTCTTC	CASSPDRVKGEQFF	.	TRBD1	TRBV7-2	TRBJ2-1
TGCGCCAGCAGCCAAGCCGCGACTAGCGGGAGGGCCAGCACCGGGGAGCTGTTTTTT	CASSQAATSGRASTGELFF	.	TRBD2	TRBV4-3	TRBJ2-2
TGTGCCAGCAGTTTAGAAGGCCCTGGACAGGGTCATCAGACCCAGTACTTC	CASSLEGPGQGHQTQYF	many	TRBD1	TRBV12-3/TRBV12-4	TRBJ2-5
TGTGCCAGCAGCTTGTCCGGTGAGCAGTTCTTC	CASSLSGEQFF	many	.	TRBV5-4	TRBJ2-1
TGTGCCAGCAGTGGACGGGGGCAGAATGAGCAGTTCTTC	CASSGRGQNEQFF	.	.	TRBV6-2/TRBV6-3	TRBJ2-1
TGCGCCAGCAGCCCATCCACAGGGGTTCGCACTGAAGCTTTCTTT	CASSPSTGVRTEAFF	.	TRBD1	TRBV5-1	TRBJ1-1
TGTGCCAGCAGCCAGGGACTAGCGGGAGTCACAGATACGCAGTATTTT	CASSQGLAGVTDTQYF	.	TRBD2	TRBV7-2	TRBJ2-3
TGTGCCAGCAGTTCCCGGGACATATATACGCAGTATTTT	CASSSRDIYTQYF	.	.	TRBV27	TRBJ2-3
TGCGCCAGCAGCTTGGCTGCGACAGGCGCCGATACGCAGTATTTT	CASSLAATGADTQYF	few	.	TRBV5-1	TRBJ2-3
TGTGCCAGCAGCCAAGGGGGGACTAGCGGGATGGAAGAGCAGTACTTC	CASSQGGTSGMEEQYF	many	TRBD2	TRBV4-2	TRBJ2-7
TGTGCCAGCAGCACGGGACAGGGGGCAGGGTCCTACAATGAGCAGTTCTTC	CASSTGQGAGSYNEQFF	.	TRBD1	TRBV12-3/TRBV12-4	TRBJ2-1
TGTGCCAGCAGTTACGGGGGAGTGTCCTATGGCTACACCTTC	CASSYGGVSYGYTF	.	.	TRBV6-2/TRBV6-3	TRBJ1-2
TGCGCCAGCAGCTTGGGCCCAGGGAACACTGAAGCTTTCTTT	CASSLGPGNTEAFF	many	.	TRBV5-1	TRBJ1-1
TGTGCCATCGGGGGACAAAACACAGATACGCAGTATTTT	CAIGGQNTDTQYF	few	.	TRBV10-3	TRBJ2-3
TGTGCCAGCGGGCCCGGGAGGGCCAGGAACATTCAGTACTTC	CASGPGRARNIQYF	few	TRBD2	TRBV6-1	TRBJ2-4
TGTGCTAGTGGTTTGGCGACTAAAGGGACAGGGCTACCAAGAAGCTCCTACAATGAGCAGTTCTTC	CASGLATKGTGLPRSSYNEQFF	.	TRBD1	TRBV12-5	TRBJ2-1
TGTGCCAGCAGCGGCAGTGGAGGGACTGAAGCTTTCTTT	CASSGSGGTEAFF	.	.	TRBV14	TRBJ1-1
TGTGCCAGCAGTGAAGCGAGGGGGCGTCTCACAGATACGCAGTATTTT	CASSEARGRLTDTQYF	.	TRBD1	TRBV2	TRBJ2-3
TGTGCCAGCAGCCCAACGTCGACAGGGGAAAAGTACGAGCAGTACTTC	CASSPTSTGEKYEQYF	few	TRBD1	TRBV7-3	TRBJ2-7
TGTGCCAGCAGTTTGGGTGGGACAGGGGCGGTCGAGCAGTACTTC	CASSLGGTGAVEQYF	.	TRBD1	TRBV28	TRBJ2-7
TGTGCCAGTTCTCTACAGGGTATCTACGAGCAGTACTTC	CASSLQGIYEQYF	few	.	TRBV2	TRBJ2-7
TGTGCCACCAGCAGAGGAGGAGGGCACAATGAGCAGTTCTTC	CATSRGGGHNEQFF	.	.	TRBV15	TRBJ2-1
TGCAGTGCCCAGGCCCAGGGAGATGGGGGCAATACGCAGTATTTT	CSAQAQGDGGNTQYF	.	.	TRBV20-1	TRBJ2-3
TGCAGTGGCGGGCTAGCGGGGGGGTTTGAGCAGTACTTC	CSGGLAGGFEQYF	many	TRBD2	TRBV20-1	TRBJ2-7
TGTGCCAGCAGCCCAGGAGAGGCGGATACGCAGTATTTT	CASSPGEADTQYF	few	.	TRBV11-2	TRBJ2-3
TGTGCCAGCAGGCGCCATGGGGAAGGTCAGCCCCAGCATTTT	CASRRHGEGQPQHF	.	.	TRBV27	TRBJ1-5
TGCGCCAGCAGCTTGGAGGTCCTAGCGGGGACCACCGGGGAGCTGTTTTTT	CASSLEVLAGTTGELFF	.	TRBD2	TRBV5-1	TRBJ2-2
TGCGCCAGCAGCCTAACTTCTAGCGGGGGTCTGGGCGAGCAGTACTTC	CASSLTSSGGLGEQYF	few	TRBD2	TRBV5-1	TRBJ2-7
TGTGCCAGCAGTTACTCGATCCAAACAGGCCACGGGGGAGCTTTCTTT	CASSYSIQTGHGGAFF	.	.	TRBV6-5	TRBJ1-1
TGTGCCAGCAGCGACCGACTGGGACAGGGCCAAGAGACCCAGTACTTC	CASSDRLGQGQETQYF	many	TRBD1	TRBV12-3/TRBV12-4	TRBJ2-5